This entry lists 17 T cell receptor beta chains sequenced from one sample in a study of T cell repertoires in cytomegalovirus infection. Their antigen targets remain unknown. TCRdb passed the reads through MiXCR, listing each CDR3 protein once. Of approximately 120,000 distinct CDR3 sequences in the sample, about 30% were seen once. The sample was CD8+ T cells from cultured PBMCs, taken from culture after CMV antigen stimulation. These receptors all come from a human donor in good health (CMV status not recorded). Some clones in this sample may be carry-over from other donors' samples.

The sample holds a few counts of this clonotype. The CDR3 coding sequence is TGCGCCAGCAGCCCGACAGGGGATGAGGACGAGCAGTACTTC. Translated, it gives CASSPTGDEDEQYF. This chain links TRBV4-1 with TRBJ2-7; 8 positions agree with TRBD1. The CDR3 runs 14 residues. Per germline, CDR1 MGHRA and CDR2 YSYEKL. Trimming removed 4 bases from V and 5 bases from J; junction bases left unmatched: 7.

The chain joins TRBV2 to TRBJ2-1, with 12 bases matching TRBD1. Germline V gene sequence: CDR1 SNHLY, CDR2 FYNNEI. J gave up 7 bases and V 0 bases, and 4 bases lay outside the gene matches. This CDR3 has 16 residues. The CDR3 DNA reads TGTGCCAGCAGTGAAGCCGGGACAGGGGGCGAGAATGAGCAGTTCTTC. Translating it yields CASSEAGTGGENEQFF.

V and J are TRBV6-6 and TRBJ1-2; D is uncertain. Germline loops: CDR1 MNHNY, CDR2 SVGAGI (reference sequence). With 4 bases removed from V and 6 bases from J, the gap between germline ends came to 15 bases. CDR3 length: 14 amino acids. The CDR3 here is CASSSDGVGNGYTF. CDR3 nucleotide sequence: TGTGCCAGCAGTTCCGACGGGGTGGGGAATGGCTACACCTTC.

The rearrangement uses TRBV11-1 and TRBJ2-5; the D gene is possibly TRBD2 (8 bases). In germline, CDR1 is SGHAT, CDR2 FQDESV (reference sequence). V was clipped by 5 bases and J by 1 base, with 11 bases between them. The CDR3 is 14 amino acids. The CDR3 DNA follows: TGTGCCAGCAGCCGGGAGGGGGCCCAAGAGACCCAGTACTTC. Encoded protein: CASSREGAQETQYF.

This clonotype was detected only a few times. Here the CDR3 reads CASSSTGGVDNEQFF. As DNA, the CDR3 is TGTGCCAGCAGCTCGACAGGGGGGGTAGACAATGAGCAGTTCTTC. The chain couples TRBV7-9 to TRBJ2-1; 9 bases are shared with TRBD1. The CDR3 contains 15 residues. CDR1 is SEHNR, CDR2 FQNEAQ, per germline (reference sequence). The V segment lost 4 bases and the J segment 5 bases; nucleotides outside the gene matches: 6. Supplemented by reference TRBV7-9 and TRBJ2-1, the full variable domain reads DTGVSQNPRHKITKRGQNVTFRCDPISEHNRLYWYRQTLGQGPEFLTYFQNEAQLEKSRLLSDRFSAERPKGSFSTLEIQRTEQGDSAMYLCASSSTGGVDNEQFFGPGTRLTVL.

The V and J genes are TRBV6-6 and TRBJ1-6, with 7 bases aligning to TRBD1. Germline V gene sequence: CDR1 MNHNY, CDR2 SVGAGI (reference sequence). Trimming took 5 bases from V and 3 from J; bases not matched to a gene: 7. The CDR3 loop spans 16 amino acids. This CDR3 reads CASSKGQAFYNSPLHF. For the CDR3, the DNA is TGTGCCAGCAGTAAAGGACAGGCTTTCTATAATTCACCCCTCCACTTT.

The V gene is TRBV27, the J gene TRBJ2-1; 11 nucleotides match TRBD1. J was trimmed by 8 bases and V by 4 bases; bases with no gene match: 10. The germline V gene encodes CDR1 MNHEY and CDR2 SMNVEV (reference sequence). This CDR3 is built from 16 residues. DNA for the CDR3: TGTGCCAGCAGTTCCTGGACAGGGGGCGCGGGGGATGAGCAGTTCTTC. It specifies CASSSWTGGAGDEQFF.

This clonotype was counted between two and nine times. The chain couples TRBV7-6 to TRBJ2-7; TRBD1 matches at 8 bases. The V gene end was trimmed by 3 bases and the J gene end by 7 bases; junction bases not matched to a gene: 2. Germline V lookup: CDR1 SGHVS, CDR2 FNYEAQ. The CDR3 runs to 12 residues. The CDR3 sequence is CASSLDRVEQYF. The CDR3 DNA follows: TGTGCCAGCAGCTTGGACAGGGTAGAGCAGTACTTC.

The V gene is TRBV7-6, the J gene TRBJ2-1; no reliable D call. Germline V gene data show CDR1 as SGHVS and CDR2 as FNYEAQ. Trimming took off 0 bases at V and 9 bases at J, with 6 bases between the two ends. There are 12 residues in the CDR3. CDR3: CASSLAYREQFF. CDR3 DNA sequence: TGTGCCAGCAGCTTAGCTTATCGTGAGCAGTTCTTC.

This clonotype turned up a few times. The genes are TRBV7-7 and TRBJ2-7, with TRBD1 matching over 9 bases. In germline, CDR1 is SSHAT, CDR2 FNYEAQ (reference sequence). The CDR3 length is 15 residues. V gave up 5 bases and J gave up 3 bases; unmatched junction bases: 8. The CDR3 protein is CASSIKQGADYEQYF. The CDR3 region has the DNA TGTGCCAGCAGCATCAAACAGGGGGCGGACTACGAGCAGTACTTC.

This clonotype was observed at least ten times. The V call is TRBV12-3 or TRBV12-4, the J call TRBJ2-7, with TRBD1 matching over 7 bases. Unmatched junction bases numbered 12, after V lost 5 bases and J lost 5 bases. CDR3 length: 15 residues. The CDR3 loop reads CASSPDGQGDDEQYF. In DNA form, the CDR3 reads TGTGCCAGCAGTCCCGATGGGCAGGGGGACGACGAGCAGTACTTC.

This clonotype was recorded a few times. The junction departs from germline at one end; a sequencing error may be responsible. The chain is built from TRBV28 and TRBJ2-1; D remains ambiguous. CDR3 length: 15 amino acids. Germline V gives CDR1 MDHEN, CDR2 SYDVKM. CDR3 amino acids: CANSPVDISYNEQFF. The DNA for the CDR3 is TGTGCCAACAGTCCAGTCGACATCTCCTACAATGAGCAGTTCTTC.

This clonotype was counted at least ten times. The chain is built from TRBV12-3 or TRBV12-4 and TRBJ1-3, with a tentative D call TRBD1 (5 bases). The CDR3 is 14 residues long. V dropped 6 bases and J dropped 0 bases, with 9 bases sitting between them. The CDR3 loop reads CASSRTSSGNTIYF. DNA of the CDR3: TGTGCCAGCAGCCGGACAAGCTCTGGAAACACCATATATTTT.

The sample holds a few counts of this clonotype. V is TRBV12-3 or TRBV12-4 and J is TRBJ2-5; TRBD1 agrees at 7 bases. V was clipped by 6 bases and J by 1 base; unmatched bases: 8. The CDR3 length is 15 residues. For the CDR3, the DNA is TGTGCCAGCAGCAAGGGAAGGGGGCTCCAAGAGACCCAGTACTTC. Translation: CASSKGRGLQETQYF.

This clonotype came up many times. The chain couples TRBV7-9 to TRBJ2-3; 10 nucleotides align to TRBD2. The CDR3 spans 15 residues. The V gene end was trimmed by 3 bases and the J gene end by 2 bases; junction bases not matched to a gene: 2. Germline V gives CDR1 SEHNR, CDR2 FQNEAQ (reference sequence). CDR3 loop: CASSFSGGTTDTQYF. CDR3 bases: TGTGCCAGCAGCTTTAGCGGGGGGACCACAGATACGCAGTATTTT.

This chain joins TRBV4-2 and TRBJ1-1, with a tentative D call TRBD1 (5 bases). Trimming removed 4 bases from V and 0 bases from J, with 15 bases in between. Germline CDR1 reads LGHNA; CDR2 reads YNFKEQ. The CDR3 totals 16 residues. In nucleotides, the CDR3 is TGTGCCAGCAGCCCCTTAGGGGCAGGTATGAACACTGAAGCTTTCTTT. This translates into CASSPLGAGMNTEAFF.

On this clonotype: A much larger clone lies a single base off, so this may be a read error. This chain uses TRBV4-1 with TRBJ2-7; 10 bases fit TRBD1. The CDR3 is made up of 15 amino acids. Per the germline V gene, CDR1 is MGHRA and CDR2 is YSYEKL. In DNA, the CDR3 is TGTGCCAGCAGCCAGGAGACAGGGGGCAACTACGAGCAGTACTTC. It translates to CASSQETGGNYEQYF.